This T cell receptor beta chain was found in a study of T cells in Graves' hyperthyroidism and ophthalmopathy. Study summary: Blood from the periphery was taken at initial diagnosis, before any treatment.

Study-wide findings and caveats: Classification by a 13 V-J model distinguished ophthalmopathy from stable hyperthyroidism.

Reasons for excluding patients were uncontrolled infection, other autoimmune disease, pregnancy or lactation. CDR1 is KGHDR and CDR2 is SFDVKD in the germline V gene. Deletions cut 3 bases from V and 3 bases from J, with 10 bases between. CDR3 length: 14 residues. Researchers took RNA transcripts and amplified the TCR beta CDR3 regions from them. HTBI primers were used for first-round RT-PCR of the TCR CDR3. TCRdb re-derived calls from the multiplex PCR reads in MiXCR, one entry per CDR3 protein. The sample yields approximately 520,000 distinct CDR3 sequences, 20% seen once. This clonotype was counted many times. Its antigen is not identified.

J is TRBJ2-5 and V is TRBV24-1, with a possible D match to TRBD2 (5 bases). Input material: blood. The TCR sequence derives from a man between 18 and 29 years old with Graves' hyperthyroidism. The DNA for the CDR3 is TGTGCCACCAGTGATACACGGGAAGAAGAGACCCAGTACTTC. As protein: CATSDTREEETQYF.